This TCR beta chain appears in the sequencing data of a study of PD-L1 blockade in urothelial cancer. Study-level results: A pretreatment blood TCR clonality that fell below the median predicted better progression-free and overall survival.

This clone has just a few counts. Antigen unknown. The V end lost 6 bases, the J end lost 1 base, and 9 bases lay between the germline ends. Germline V gives CDR1 KGHSH, CDR2 LQKENI. There are 13 residues in the CDR3. Here immunoSEQ multiplex PCR was the method, and the copy in TCRdb shows in-frame clones only, minus some. The data hold about 84,000 clones, with roughly 80% observed a single time. The rearrangement uses TRBV18 and TRBJ1-1; D is unclear. This TCR was recovered from a man between 70 and 80 years old with urothelial cancer. Specimen: PBMCs, collected around atezolizumab (anti-PD-L1) treatment. The CDR3 protein is CASSGLTNTEAFF. In DNA, the CDR3 is TGTGCCAGCTCCGGACTGACGAACACTGAAGCTTTCTTT.